Listed here are 30 T cell receptor beta chains from one sample, sequenced in a study of T cell clones after liver transplantation. Sequencing was performed with immunoSEQ multiplex PCR; in TCRdb, only in-frame clones are kept and a portion is missing. Of roughly 62,000 clones listed, approximately 63% are singletons. This specimen was CD4+ T cells from blood, taken at the roughly 15-month timepoint. These receptors originate from a human patient who received a liver transplant. These T cells may partly come from the graft donor.

The chain couples TRBV7-9 to TRBJ2-6; D unclear. The CDR3 has 16 residues. Germline V gene lookup returns CDR1 SEHNR and CDR2 FQNEAQ (reference sequence). V was pared by 4 bases and J by 1 base, with 11 bases between. The CDR3 coding sequence is TGTGCCAGCAGCTCCCGAGGTGGATCTGGGGCCAACGTCCTGACTTTC. Amino acids: CASSSRGGSGANVLTF.

This clone was found a few times. CDR3 nucleotide sequence: TGTGCCAGCAAGCCAGGGGATTCACCCCTCCACTTT. Amino acid sequence: CASKPGDSPLHF. This rearrangement joins TRBV28 to TRBJ1-6; D perhaps matches TRBD1 (6 bases). This CDR3 is built from 12 residues. V lost 7 bases and J lost 8, with 9 bases in between. CDR1 and CDR2 (germline): MDHEN, SYDVKM.

This clone has only a few counts. The V and J genes are TRBV2 and TRBJ2-3, with D possibly TRBD2 on 7 matching bases. The V gene's germline CDR1 is SNHLY and CDR2 FYNNEI. Trimming shortened V by 6 bases and J by 3 bases, and 25 bases separated the two germline ends. The length of the CDR3 is 18 residues. CDR3 protein: CASRGLGAGVRGTDTQYF. The CDR3, as DNA: TGTGCCAGCAGGGGGTTGGGGGCGGGAGTTCGTGGTACAGATACGCAGTATTTT.

This chain joins TRBV19 and TRBJ2-2; maybe TRBD2 (7 bases). The V and J ends lost 7 bases and 6 bases respectively, with 15 bases between them. This CDR3 has 14 amino acids. CDR1 and CDR2 from the germline V gene are LNHDA and SQIVND (reference sequence). The CDR3, as DNA: TGTGCCAGTACTCCGGGGGGCGCGTCCGGGGAGCTGTTTTTT. This encodes CASTPGGASGELFF. Based on the CDR3 plus reference TRBV19 and TRBJ2-2, the full variable domain is DGGITQSPKYLFRKEGQNVTLSCEQNLNHDAMYWYRQDPGQGLRLIYYSQIVNDFQKGDIAEGYSVSREKKESFPLTVTSAQKNPTAFYLCASTPGGASGELFFGEGSRLTVL.

The chain links TRBV28 to TRBJ1-1; a weak D match, TRBD1 (5 bases). The germline V gene has CDR1 MDHEN and CDR2 SYDVKM. The CDR3 runs to 12 residues. The CDR3 loop reads CVIGAGSTEAFF. The CDR3 region has the DNA TGTGTAATCGGGGCAGGCAGCACTGAAGCTTTCTTT.

V is TRBV29-1 and J is TRBJ2-3; D may be TRBD2 (5 bases). Germline CDR1 reads SQVTM; CDR2 reads ANQGSEA. The V and J ends lost 1 base and 7 bases respectively, with 9 bases between them. The length of the CDR3 is 12 residues. The CDR3 region has the DNA TGCAGCGTTGAAGGGGAGACGAATACGCAGTATTTT. Translated, it gives CSVEGETNTQYF.

This clone has only one observation. The chain links TRBV7-2 to TRBJ2-2; 13 positions agree with TRBD2. The V gene end was trimmed by 1 base and the J gene end by 4 bases; junction bases not matched to a gene: 3. Germline values: CDR1 SGHTA, CDR2 FQGNSA. The CDR3 sequence is 17 residues long. CDR3 sequence (DNA): TGTGCCAGCAGCTTAGGGGGGACTAGCGGGATCACCGGGGAGCTGTTTTTT. It translates to CASSLGGTSGITGELFF. Based on the CDR3 plus reference TRBV7-2 and TRBJ2-2, the full variable domain is GAGVSQSPSNKVTEKGKDVELRCDPISGHTALYWYRQSLGQGLEFLIYFQGNSAPDKSGLPSDRFSAERTGGSVSTLTIQRTQQEDSAVYLCASSLGGTSGITGELFFGEGSRLTVL.

The J gene is TRBJ1-2, the V gene TRBV19; D call uncertain. Trimming pared 6 bases from V and 3 bases from J, leaving 8 bases between. This CDR3 is built from 12 residues. Germline V gene sequence: CDR1 LNHDA, CDR2 SQIVND (reference sequence). In nucleotides, the CDR3 is TGTGCCAGTAGGCTGTCAGACTATGGCTACACCTTC. This gives the protein CASRLSDYGYTF.

This chain links TRBV10-3 with TRBJ2-5; no reliable D call. The germline V gene has CDR1 ENHRY and CDR2 SYGVKD. This CDR3 is 13 amino acids long. The V end lost 5 bases, the J end lost 5 bases, and 12 bases lay between the germline ends. CDR3 nucleotides: TGTGCCATCAGTAGCGCAGAACTGGAGACCCAGTACTTC. Its translation: CAISSAELETQYF.

By proportion, this clone is medium-sized. V usage is TRBV18 and J usage is TRBJ2-2; D gene uncertain. V was clipped by 3 bases and J by 7 bases, with 15 bases between them. The CDR3 consists of 15 residues. Germline CDR1 is KGHSH and CDR2 is LQKENI. The CDR3 reads CASSPIPNSFGELFF. CDR3 sequence (DNA): TGTGCCAGCTCACCGATTCCTAACTCGTTCGGGGAGCTGTTTTTT.

The rearrangement links TRBV27 to TRBJ2-3; D call uncertain. The CDR3 length is 16 residues. Trimming cost V 1 base and J 0 bases, with 11 bases left between them. In germline, CDR1 is MNHEY, CDR2 SMNVEV (reference sequence). Here the CDR3 reads CASSLWTSYSTDTQYF. The CDR3 DNA sequence: TGTGCCAGCAGTTTATGGACGAGCTACAGCACAGATACGCAGTATTTT.

The chain combines TRBV7-9 with TRBJ2-5, with TRBD2 matching over 11 bases. The CDR3 length is 15 residues. Germline values: CDR1 SEHNR, CDR2 FQNEAQ (reference sequence). V was pared by 1 base and J by 5 bases, with 3 bases of the junction left unmatched. The CDR3 DNA is TGTGCCAGCAGCTTAGGTCCTAGCGGGAGGGAGACCCAGTACTTC. Translating it yields CASSLGPSGRETQYF.

The J gene is TRBJ1-3, the V gene TRBV9; no reliable D call. Germline CDR1 and CDR2: SGDLS and YYNGEE. The CDR3 contains 14 residues. V was shortened by 3 bases and J by 4 bases, with 11 bases between the two germline ends. The DNA of the CDR3 is TGTGCCAGCAGCGCAGTTCGGGAGGGAAACACCATATATTTT. It specifies CASSAVREGNTIYF.

The chain is built from TRBV2 and TRBJ2-4, with D perhaps TRBD1 (5 bases). The CDR3 spans 13 residues. V was shortened by 8 bases and J by 7 bases, with 15 bases between the two germline ends. Germline V gene lookup returns CDR1 SNHLY and CDR2 FYNNEI. CDR3 DNA: TGTGCCAGCTCAGGGCTTGGGCGGAACATTCAGTACTTC. Protein product: CASSGLGRNIQYF.

The chain recombines TRBV11-3 with TRBJ2-1, with a tentative D call TRBD2 (6 bases). Germline lookup yields CDR1 SGHNT and CDR2 YENEEA. The CDR3 runs 13 residues. Trimming cost V 1 base and J 9 bases, with 10 bases left between them. Written as DNA, the CDR3 is TGTGCCAGCAGCTTAGCGGGAGTCAGTGAGCAGTTCTTC. It translates to CASSLAGVSEQFF.

The chain combines TRBV11-2 with TRBJ2-1; 7 bases are a match to TRBD1. The CDR3 contains 15 residues. After removal of 5 bases from V and 2 bases from J, the junction contained 6 bases not matched to a gene. Germline lookup yields CDR1 SGHAT and CDR2 FQNNGV. The CDR3 spells CASSRDREPYNEQFF. CDR3 nucleotides: TGTGCCAGCAGCCGTGACAGGGAGCCCTACAATGAGCAGTTCTTC.

The rearrangement links TRBV6-5 to TRBJ1-3, with no clear D. CDR1 and CDR2 from the germline V gene are MNHEY and SVGAGI. The V gene lost 0 bases and the J gene lost 2 bases, with 11 bases spanning the gap. The CDR3 runs 16 residues. The CDR3 loop reads CASSYSTTRPGNTIYF. The CDR3 region has the DNA TGTGCCAGCAGTTACTCCACGACACGGCCTGGAAACACCATATATTTT.

This chain joins TRBV7-8 and TRBJ1-5, with D possibly TRBD1 on 6 matching bases. Trimming left V 5 bases short and J 6 bases short, with 14 bases between. Germline assignment: CDR1 SGHVS and CDR2 FQNEAQ. The CDR3 has 14 residues. Here the CDR3 DNA reads TGTGCCAGCAGCGGGGGGGCTTACTCTCAGCCCCAGCATTTT. Residues: CASSGGAYSQPQHF.

The chain is built from TRBV5-1 and TRBJ1-3; no clear D gene. Germline V gene data show CDR1 as SGHRS and CDR2 as YFSETQ. V lost 0 bases, J lost 4 bases, and 14 bases lay in between. This CDR3 region has 16 residues. CDR3 sequence reads: CASSLAGIQSGNTIYF. CDR3 sequence (DNA): TGCGCCAGCAGCTTGGCCGGGATACAGTCCGGAAACACCATATATTTT.

With respect to this clone: Compared with germline, one end of the junction differs, possibly owing to a read error. This sample also contains other DNA sequences that code for the same CDR3. V gene TRBV27 combines with J gene TRBJ1-2; D gene ambiguous. Germline values: CDR1 MNHEY, CDR2 SMNVEV (reference sequence). This CDR3 spans 13 amino acids. CDR3 region: CASSLSGGHGYTF. CDR3 bases: TGTGCCAGCAGCTTATCGGGAGGTCATGGCTACACCTTC.

The V gene is TRBV5-1, the J gene TRBJ2-1; 12 bases are a match to TRBD2. The germline gives CDR1 SGHRS, CDR2 YFSETQ. The CDR3 has 16 residues. Trimming took 5 bases from V and 4 from J; bases not matched to a gene: 7. CDR3 coding DNA: TGCGCCAGCAGTTTTTCACTAGCGGGGGGTTACAATGAGCAGTTCTTC. It is translated as CASSFSLAGGYNEQFF.

The chain recombines TRBV5-1 with TRBJ2-5, with 10 bases that match TRBD1. The CDR3 is made up of 15 amino acids. Germline V gives CDR1 SGHRS, CDR2 YFSETQ. V lost 7 bases and J lost 4; bases outside the gene matches: 10. CDR3 in amino acids: CASGKSGTGVETQYF. The CDR3 region has the DNA TGCGCCAGCGGAAAGTCCGGGACAGGGGTAGAGACCCAGTACTTC.

Within the sample, this clone is medium-sized. The J gene is TRBJ1-2, the V gene TRBV5-1; D is unresolved. Germline CDR1 reads SGHRS; CDR2 reads YFSETQ. The CDR3 is 12 residues long. V gave up 0 bases and J gave up 4 bases, with 4 bases separating them. CDR3 protein: CASSLASYGYTF. The DNA for the CDR3 is TGCGCCAGCAGCTTGGCTAGCTATGGCTACACCTTC.

V and J are TRBV6-5 and TRBJ1-6; D unclear. The CDR3 consists of 14 residues. Per the germline V gene, CDR1 is MNHEY and CDR2 is SVGAGI. V was trimmed by 10 bases and J by 7 bases, leaving 17 bases between them. CDR3 sequence reads: CATADAQGNSPLHF. CDR3 coding DNA: TGTGCCACTGCGGATGCACAAGGGAATTCACCCCTCCACTTT.

V usage is TRBV2 and J usage is TRBJ1-1, with D unresolved. The ends were cut back, 4 bases at V and 1 base at J, with 7 bases in the middle. Germline V gives CDR1 SNHLY, CDR2 FYNNEI. This CDR3 is 13 amino acids long. The CDR3 protein is CASSVGPNTEAFF. The CDR3 coding sequence is TGTGCCAGCAGTGTTGGCCCGAACACTGAAGCTTTCTTT.

This rearrangement joins TRBV5-6 to TRBJ2-2; D gene unclear. V was clipped by 0 bases and J by 6 bases, with 0 bases between them. CDR1 and CDR2 (germline): SGHDT, YYEEEE. The CDR3 loop spans 11 amino acids. In DNA, the CDR3 is TGTGCCAGCAGCTTGGCCGGGGAGCTGTTTTTT. It is translated as CASSLAGELFF. Together with reference TRBV5-6 and TRBJ2-2, the CDR3 gives the full variable domain: DAGVTQSPTHLIKTRGQQVTLRCSPKSGHDTVSWYQQALGQGPQFIFQYYEEEERQRGNFPDRFSGHQFPNYSSELNVNALLLGDSALYLCASSLAGELFFGEGSRLTVL.

This clone was observed a handful of times. The V call is TRBV28, the J call TRBJ2-3; a possible D gene is TRBD1 (6 bases). Germline CDR1 is MDHEN and CDR2 is SYDVKM. The CDR3 spans 11 residues. Trimming pared 5 bases from V and 10 bases from J, leaving 10 bases between. The CDR3 coding sequence is TGTGCCAGCAGTCAACAGGGTCCGCAGTATTTT. Its translation is CASSQQGPQYF.

This chain joins TRBV7-9 and TRBJ1-5, with a weak D call TRBD1 (5 bases). CDR1 is SEHNR and CDR2 is FQNEAQ in the germline V gene (reference sequence). V lost 5 bases to trimming and J lost 3 bases, with 14 bases between them. The CDR3 extends over 15 amino acids. The CDR3 DNA follows: TGTGCCAGCAGCCCGCAGGGAAACTTCAATCAGCCCCAGCATTTT. The encoded protein is CASSPQGNFNQPQHF.

The rearrangement joins TRBV29-1 to TRBJ2-3; the D gene is possibly TRBD2 (6 bases). CDR3 length: 12 residues. The germline V and J ends were trimmed by 8 bases and 2 bases, with 11 bases remaining between them. Germline CDR1 is SQVTM and CDR2 is ANQGSEA. The CDR3 DNA reads TGCAGCTCGGGAGAGTTCACAGATACGCAGTATTTT. Its translation: CSSGEFTDTQYF.

The chain combines TRBV19 with TRBJ2-2; possible D gene TRBD2, 6 bases. Germline CDR1 and CDR2: LNHDA and SQIVND (reference sequence). The ends were cut back, 3 bases at V and 5 bases at J, with 7 bases in the middle. The CDR3 is 13 amino acids. The chain's CDR3 is CASSIGGTGELFF. DNA of the CDR3: TGTGCCAGTAGTATCGGGGGAACCGGGGAGCTGTTTTTT.